This TCR beta chain was sequenced in a study of identical twins. The CDR3 has 13 amino acids. Germline CDR1 reads SGHRS; CDR2 reads YFSETQ. V was trimmed by 4 bases and J by 8 bases, leaving 15 bases between them. TCRdb used MiXCR to reprocess the 5' RACE reads, holding one entry per CDR3 protein. Of about 450,000 distinct CDR3 sequences detected, approximately 17% appear once; the ten largest clones hold 9.5% to 15%. In its sample, this clonotype was seen many times. Its specificity is not known. Overall study findings and caveats: Twins showed weaker excess sharing in their beta out-of-frame sequences.

This receptor was taken from a man over 45 in good health. The rearrangement joins TRBV5-1 to TRBJ1-2, with TRBD1 as a possible D gene (6 bases). The source material was naive T cells sorted from blood. CDR3 sequence (DNA): TGCGCCAGCAGCCATGGAGAGGGGGGAGGCTACACCTTC. Amino acids: CASSHGEGGGYTF.